This entry describes one TCR beta chain. Its specificity is not known. These data come from a study of shared clonotypes between healthy human individuals. Whole-study results and caveats: Relative to their counterparts shared across all four donors, non-shared clonotypes exhibited diminished generation probabilities. What naive subsets generally showed was a larger estimated richness than memory subsets showed.

Donors were Caucasian adults residing in Nashville, Tennessee, USA. The V gene lost 0 bases and the J gene lost 1 base, with 14 bases spanning the gap. Germline loops: CDR1 LGHNA, CDR2 YSLEER. This CDR3 has 17 residues. Approximately 30,000 T cell genomes (around 190 ng DNA) went into each sorted-subset replicate. Profiled with immunoSEQ multiplex PCR; TCRdb holds only in-frame clones, not every one. This repertoire shows 2 million or so clones, 85% to 95% found once; its top ten account for under 0.15%. The sequencing sample was made of naive CD4+ T cells sorted from blood. Subset here: CD45RA+ positively selected. The J gene is TRBJ2-3, the V gene TRBV4-3; D unresolved. This receptor was identified in a man aged 18 to 35 in good health. The CDR3 bases are TGCGCCAGCAGCCAAGAAAGGACCACTACTGGCACAGATACGCAGTATTTT. Protein: CASSQERTTTGTDTQYF.